This T cell receptor beta chain was recovered during a study of Ad26.COV2.S vaccination and SARS-CoV-2 variants (dated by TCRdb to about 2021). About the full investigation: Vaccine-arm donors came from COV1001, a multicentre, randomized, double-blind, placebo-controlled phase I-IIa trial of Ad26.COV2.S in healthy adults. Ad26.COV2.S was administered intramuscularly at 5 x 10^10 or 1 x 10^11 viral particles, either as a single shot or as two shots given 56 days apart. TCRbeta repertoire sequencing served as the tool for gauging how specific and how broad the SARS-CoV-2-reactive T cell receptors were following Ad26.COV2.S vaccination. A total of roughly 30 samples were included in the TCR-sequenced set, comprising some 20 Ad26.COV2.S vaccine recipients, 5 placebo recipients and 8 SARS-CoV-2 convalescent individuals. Participants in the trial were split at random into five groups of five each, receiving low-dose or high-dose Ad26.COV2.S once or twice, or else placebo on both occasions. Investigators did not know the trial group allocation while performing experiments and assessing outcomes.

The germline V gene specifies SGHTA as CDR1 and FQGNSA as CDR2. Reading from cysteine to phenylalanine, the CDR3 counts 15 amino acids. Just CDR3 DNA is preserved here, 45 bases in frame from base 1. At the junction V is shortened by 5 bases and J by 8 bases; bases outside the gene matches: 11. The sample's treatment or condition, from its label and the paper: roughly 20 received Ad26.COV2.S at low or high dose, single or two shots; about 5 received placebo; per-sample allocation not given. Repertoires of vaccine and placebo recipients were sequenced from samples taken on day 63 after the first injection. Between 29 July and 7 August 2020, Cohort 1b enrolled about two dozen adults aged 18-55 years at one site in Boston, USA. Ad26.COV2.S was a replication-incompetent adenovirus type 26 vector that expressed a prefusion-stabilized SARS-CoV-2 spike protein derived from the original Wuhan strain. A remark on this clone: There is no known antigen for this receptor. No much larger clonotype is one base removed from it; base qualities were not supplied.

The immunoSEQ Assay was the method used to sequence TCRbeta CDR3 regions. After extraction, genomic DNA underwent amplification by bias-controlled multiplex PCR, followed by high-throughput sequencing. From the authors' description of their analysis: To quantify the absolute abundance of every unique TCRbeta CDR3 region, sequences were collapsed and filtered. T cell fraction was estimated by normalizing TCRbeta template counts to usable DNA, which was measured by amplifying reference genes present in all nucleated cells. Repertoire TCRs were annotated as SARS-CoV-2-specific when V gene, CDR3 amino acid sequence and J gene were exactly matched to a known reactive TCR set. MIRA supplied the reference SARS-CoV-2 TCR set, which was filtered for enrichment in COVID-19-positive ImmuneCODE repertoires so that public or cross-reactive TCRs were removed. Drawing on the MIRA antigens, annotated TCRs were analysed further at the level of specific ORF or position within ORF. Breadth was defined as annotated unique rearrangements over total unique productive rearrangements; depth was the summed frequency of those rearrangements. Two-sided Wilcoxon rank-sum tests were applied when comparing TCR breadth between groups. In TCRdb, the immuneACCESS table is reduced to in-frame sequences with V and J assigned. These tables do not hold every clone; where another copy was compared, an unresolved V gene accounts for under half, and the others remain unexplained. V and J calls and clone size are copied from that table; D and trimming were computed from the DNA. This sample holds 350,000 to 550,000 clones; approximately 89% were observed only once. 2.5% of the sample rests with the top ten.

What the research found in general, with its limitations: After vaccination, spike-specific CD8+ and CD4+ T cell responses were reported to show substantial breadth. It was noted by the authors that total T cell responses may have been underestimated by the TCR breadth and depth analyses. Vaccine and placebo recipients had similar non-spike TCR breadth, a finding consistent with the vaccine containing only spike. The study was not powered for comparison of responses between vaccine doses or regimens. Compared with placebo recipients, Ad26.COV2.S recipients showed higher spike-specific TCR breadth (P = 0.0014).

The TCR was taken from a person aged 18 to 65 who received the Ad26.COV2.S COVID-19 vaccine or a placebo. The chain couples TRBV7-2 to TRBJ1-4; 7 bases in the junction line up with TRBD1. The source was peripheral blood, collected in a trial of Ad26.COV2.S vaccine versus placebo. The CDR3 in this case is CASSLRQGSREKLFF. The DNA sequence reads TGTGCCAGCAGCCTTCGACAGGGTTCTCGGGAAAAACTGTTTTTT.